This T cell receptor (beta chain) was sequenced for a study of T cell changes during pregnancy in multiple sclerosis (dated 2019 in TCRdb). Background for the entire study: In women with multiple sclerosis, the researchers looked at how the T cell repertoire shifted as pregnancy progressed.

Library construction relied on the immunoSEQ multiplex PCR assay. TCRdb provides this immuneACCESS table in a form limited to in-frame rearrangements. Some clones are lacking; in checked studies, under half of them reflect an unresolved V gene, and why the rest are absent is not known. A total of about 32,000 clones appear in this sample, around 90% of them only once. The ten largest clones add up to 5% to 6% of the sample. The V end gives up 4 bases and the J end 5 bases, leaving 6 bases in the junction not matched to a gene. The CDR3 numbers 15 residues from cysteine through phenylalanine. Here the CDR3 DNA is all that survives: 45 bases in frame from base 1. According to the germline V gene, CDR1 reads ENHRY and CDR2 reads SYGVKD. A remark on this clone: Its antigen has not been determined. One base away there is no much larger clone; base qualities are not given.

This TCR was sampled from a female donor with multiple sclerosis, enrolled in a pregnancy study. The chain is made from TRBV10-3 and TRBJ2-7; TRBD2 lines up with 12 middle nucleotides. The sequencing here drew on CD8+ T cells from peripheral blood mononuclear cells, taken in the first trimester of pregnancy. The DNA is TGTGCCATCAGTGCGACGACTAGCGGGAGCCACGAGCAGTACTTC. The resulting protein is CAISATTSGSHEQYF.